This T cell receptor (beta chain) emerged from a study of shared clonotypes between healthy human individuals. Study-level background: Three plates each covered CD4 naive and memory; CD8 naive two, CD8 memory one. Notes on the study in general: Rarefaction showed that sequencing of sorted subsets was incomplete (despite large depth).

Regarding this clone: The antigen remains undetermined. Other DNA sequences in the same sample also yield this CDR3.

Positively selected for CCR7, the CD45RO-negative cells used as naive CD8 cells excluded terminally differentiated effector memory CD45RA+ cells. Germline assignment: CDR1 SGHRS and CDR2 YFSETQ. V shed 0 bases, J shed 1 base, and the junction held 6 bases outside the gene matches. The CDR3 sequence is 16 residues long. TCRdb's copy holds only in-frame clones and misses some; the assay was immunoSEQ multiplex PCR. The sample comprises about 2,200,000 clones, approximately 94% of which are singletons, and roughly 1.7% rests with the top ten. Sequenced sample: naive CD8+ T cells from PBMCs. This receptor was obtained from a man between 18 and 29 years old in good health. Some clones in this sample may be carry-over from other donors' samples. This chain connects TRBV5-1 to TRBJ2-5; 7 bases agree with TRBD2. CDR3 amino acids: CASSLGLAGLQETQYF. CDR3 DNA: TGCGCCAGCAGCTTGGGGTTAGCGGGTCTCCAAGAGACCCAGTACTTC.